These 13 T cell receptor beta chains were all obtained from the same sample, sequenced in a study of blood T cell repertoires in COVID-19. The protocol was immunoSEQ multiplex PCR, while the TCRdb copy is restricted to in-frame clones and leaves out a portion. The sample records some 45,000 clones, 70% to 85% being singletons. Sequences were obtained from peripheral blood. The source of these receptors is a woman older than 75 with acute or convalescent COVID-19.

The chain carries TRBV6-5 and TRBJ2-1, with TRBD1 as a possible D gene (6 bases). Germline assignment: CDR1 MNHEY and CDR2 SVGAGI. The CDR3 covers 15 residues. V was trimmed by 5 bases and J by 8 bases, leaving 19 bases between them. CDR3 DNA: TGTGCCAGCAGTCCTGGCCGAGGGGACAACGATGAGCAGTTCTTC. Encoded protein: CASSPGRGDNDEQFF.

V is TRBV11-2 and J is TRBJ2-5; 10 nucleotides line up with TRBD2. V lost 1 base, J lost 1 base, and 3 bases stayed unmatched. Germline values: CDR1 SGHAT, CDR2 FQNNGV. This CDR3 is 16 amino acids long. CDR3 in DNA: TGTGCCAGCAGCTTAGGTACTAGCGGGGTCCAAGAGACCCAGTACTTC. It is translated as CASSLGTSGVQETQYF. The full variable domain, its missing parts supplied by reference TRBV11-2 and TRBJ2-5, is EAGVAQSPRYKIIEKRQSVAFWCNPISGHATLYWYQQILGQGPKLLIQFQNNGVVDDSQLPKDRFSAERLKGVDSTLKIQPAKLEDSAVYLCASSLGTSGVQETQYFGPGTRLLVL.

The V gene is TRBV27, the J gene TRBJ1-4; 8 bases are shared with TRBD1. The CDR3 is 15 amino acids. Germline assignment: CDR1 MNHEY and CDR2 SMNVEV (reference sequence). The junction had 15 bases not matched to a gene; V was cut back by 8 bases and J by 10 bases. CDR3 DNA: TGTGCCAGCCGTGGAATGGCGACAGGGGTGGTAAAACTGTTTTTT. Its translation: CASRGMATGVVKLFF.

V usage is TRBV5-1 and J usage is TRBJ2-7; 12 bases line up with TRBD1. J gave up 4 bases and V 4 bases, and 9 bases lay outside the gene matches. CDR1 SGHRS and CDR2 YFSETQ come from the germline V gene. The CDR3 is 16 amino acids. CDR3 amino acids: CASSRAPGQGAYEQYF. CDR3 coding DNA: TGCGCCAGCAGCCGAGCCCCGGGACAGGGGGCTTACGAGCAGTACTTC.

The rearrangement joins TRBV15 to TRBJ1-3; D not certain. This CDR3 is 14 amino acids long. Per the germline V gene, CDR1 is LNHNV and CDR2 is YYDKDF (reference sequence). V lost 5 bases to trimming and J lost 3 bases, with 11 bases between them. The CDR3 loop is CATSESGVGNTIYF. CDR3 in DNA: TGTGCCACCAGCGAGAGCGGGGTTGGAAACACCATATATTTT.

This sequence joins TRBV2 and TRBJ1-4; 8 nucleotides agree with TRBD1. The CDR3 is 14 amino acids. Germline CDR1 reads SNHLY; CDR2 reads FYNNEI. V shed 6 bases and J 7 bases; nucleotides not matched to a gene: 7. CDR3 protein: CASSVGQEGEKLFF. CDR3 bases: TGTGCCAGCAGCGTGGGACAGGAGGGTGAAAAACTGTTTTTT.

This clone showed up just a few times. CDR3 in DNA: TGTGCCAGTATAGACAGGGGGAATCAGCCCCAGCATTTT. As protein: CASIDRGNQPQHF. This rearrangement joins TRBV19 to TRBJ1-5, with 9 positions matching TRBD1. Germline-derived CDR1 and CDR2 are LNHDA and SQIVND (reference sequence). This CDR3 contains 13 residues. The junction had 2 bases not matched to a gene; V was cut back by 7 bases and J by 4 bases.

The rearrangement uses TRBV10-3 and TRBJ1-2; a weak D match, TRBD1 (6 bases). CDR3 size: 15 residues. V was shortened by 6 bases and J by 2 bases, with 16 bases between the two germline ends. Germline values: CDR1 ENHRY, CDR2 SYGVKD. DNA for the CDR3: TGTGCCATCAGGAACCCACTGGACAGAAACTATGGCTACACCTTC. This codes for CAIRNPLDRNYGYTF.

The V and J genes are TRBV10-3 and TRBJ2-1, with a tentative D call TRBD2 (5 bases). The germline CDR1 and CDR2 sequences are ENHRY and SYGVKD. Trimming took off 10 bases at V and 10 bases at J, with 17 bases between the two ends. This CDR3 has 12 amino acids. As DNA, the CDR3 is TGTGCCACTACCCCGGGGTCCGGGGAGCAGTTCTTC. Translated, it gives CATTPGSGEQFF.

The genes are TRBV19 and TRBJ1-1; D gene ambiguous. Per the germline V gene, CDR1 is LNHDA and CDR2 is SQIVND (reference sequence). The ends were cut back, 3 bases at V and 0 bases at J, with 5 bases in the middle. The CDR3 length is 13 residues. The CDR3 loop reads CASSISVNTEAFF. The CDR3 coding sequence is TGTGCCAGTAGTATCTCAGTGAACACTGAAGCTTTCTTT.

The V and J genes are TRBV6-1 and TRBJ2-7, with 8 bases aligning to TRBD2. This CDR3 is built from 14 residues. Per germline, CDR1 MNHNS and CDR2 SASEGT. The V gene end was trimmed by 3 bases and the J gene end by 2 bases; junction bases not matched to a gene: 3. In nucleotides, the CDR3 is TGTGCCAGCAGTGACACGGGAGGGCCCTACGAGCAGTACTTC. Residues: CASSDTGGPYEQYF.

In this sample, this clone turned up a few times. The chain couples TRBV28 to TRBJ1-1; D ambiguous. The length of the CDR3 is 11 residues. Germline V gives CDR1 MDHEN, CDR2 SYDVKM. The V end lost 7 bases, the J end lost 0 bases, and 3 bases lay between the germline ends. CDR3 DNA sequence: TGTGCCAGCACGTTGAACACTGAAGCTTTCTTT. This gives the protein CASTLNTEAFF.

The rearrangement joins TRBV7-2 to TRBJ2-2; 7 bases map to TRBD2. The V and J ends lost 1 base and 4 bases, in that order; junction bases with no gene match: 9. Germline values: CDR1 SGHTA, CDR2 FQGNSA. The CDR3 has 17 amino acids. Here the CDR3 reads CASSLGLTSFGTGELFF. The CDR3 DNA sequence: TGTGCCAGCAGCTTAGGGTTGACTAGCTTTGGCACCGGGGAGCTGTTTTTT. Filled out from reference TRBV7-2 and TRBJ2-2, the complete variable domain reads GAGVSQSPSNKVTEKGKDVELRCDPISGHTALYWYRQSLGQGLEFLIYFQGNSAPDKSGLPSDRFSAERTGGSVSTLTIQRTQQEDSAVYLCASSLGLTSFGTGELFFGEGSRLTVL.